This TCR beta chain originates from a study of OX40 agonist ivuxolimab in advanced cancers. Overall study context: Patients assigned to dose escalation were diagnosed with hepatocellular carcinoma, melanoma, renal cell or head and neck cancer. Among those treated, three patients had partial responses, one with hepatocellular carcinoma and two with cutaneous melanoma.

Profiled with immunoSEQ multiplex PCR; TCRdb holds only in-frame clones, not every one. The table includes several thousand clones, 73% detected once. The CDR3 extends over 14 amino acids. The V segment lost 5 bases and the J segment 7 bases; nucleotides outside the gene matches: 3. The germline gives CDR1 LNHNV, CDR2 YYDKDF (reference sequence). Study-level results: It was also the case that some nonresponders had low normalized T-cell clonal expansion. More expanded clones were seen, on average, in CD8+ T cells than in CD4+.

Concerning this clone itself: Its antigen is currently unknown.

The sequencing used CD4+ or CD8+ T cells sorted from blood, collected in a trial of the OX40 agonist ivuxolimab. The sequence was collected from an adult with an advanced solid tumor such as melanoma, head and neck, liver or kidney cancer. V is TRBV15 and J is TRBJ2-1, with TRBD2 identical over 12 bases. CDR3 region: CATSVTSGSNEQFF. The CDR3 DNA reads TGTGCCACCAGCGTGACTAGCGGGAGTAATGAGCAGTTCTTC.